This T cell receptor (beta chain) was sequenced during a study of long-term antiretroviral therapy in people with HIV. Every specimen provided roughly 0.95-11 million cryopreserved PBMC before DNA extraction took place. Findings of the study overall: Possibly under older ART regimens, blood was drawn between the mid-2000s and the late 2010s. Narrower CDR3 length ranges marked HIV repertoires relative to controls.

Sequencing used immunoSEQ v3.0 at survey level. Repertoires were generated with immunoSEQ multiplex PCR, while TCRdb's copy carries only in-frame clones and drops some. Of 25,000 to 30,000 clones in the sample, 93% were seen once. In the case of this clone: Its antigen is undetermined.

Germline values: CDR1 MNHNY, CDR2 SVGAGI (reference sequence). The CDR3 consists of 14 residues. The junction had 6 bases not matched to a gene; V was cut back by 3 bases and J by 6 bases. The V call is TRBV6-6, the J call TRBJ2-7; 9 nucleotides line up with TRBD1. Source: unsorted PBMCs, taken about 6.5 years after starting antiretroviral therapy. The source of this sequence is a woman in her thirties or forties with HIV. Written as DNA, the CDR3 is TGTGCCAGCAGTTATGGGACAGGGAAGCCCGAGCAGTACTTC. Translated: CASSYGTGKPEQYF.